The 9 T cell receptor beta chains reported below all come from one sample, sequenced in a study of T-cell memory formation after mild COVID-19. TCRdb re-analysed the 5' RACE reads in MiXCR, keeping a single row per CDR3 protein. Seen here are some 180,000 distinct CDR3 sequences, around 18% observed once, and the top ten hold around 3.9%. The sequenced material came from PBMCs or a T cell subset sorted from them (not recorded which). The origin of the receptors is a man aged 18 to 30 who had mild COVID-19 (a few samples of this study predate the infection). Cell type and time point are not known.

This clonotype was seen a handful of times. This chain connects TRBV28 to TRBJ1-3; D call uncertain. The CDR3 spans 15 residues. The germline gives CDR1 MDHEN, CDR2 SYDVKM. Trimming removed 7 bases from V and 0 bases from J, with 13 bases in between. CDR3 sequence (DNA): TGTGCCAGCACCCCGGTCGGGTACTCTGGAAACACCATATATTTT. Its translation: CASTPVGYSGNTIYF.

This clonotype was found many times. The V call is TRBV12-3 or TRBV12-4, the J call TRBJ2-3; unclear D gene. The V gene lost 1 base and the J gene lost 6 bases, with 11 bases spanning the gap. CDR3 length equals 14 residues. The CDR3 DNA follows: TGTGCCAGCAGTTTAGAAACAGCGTGGGATACGCAGTATTTT. It encodes CASSLETAWDTQYF.

This clonotype was observed at least ten times. Sequence at one end of the junction differs from germline and may be a read error. The chain combines TRBV7-9 with TRBJ1-3; no reliable D call. The CDR3 covers 12 residues. Looked up from germline, CDR1 is SEHNR and CDR2 is FQNEAQ (reference sequence). This CDR3 is CASSLEGNTIYF. CDR3 coding DNA: TGCGCCAGCAGCTTGGAAGGAAACACCATATATTTT.

This clonotype was detected only a few times. V gene TRBV7-2 combines with J gene TRBJ2-1; 12 nucleotides match TRBD2. V lost 5 bases and J lost 1; bases outside the gene matches: 9. Germline V gene lookup returns CDR1 SGHTA and CDR2 FQGNSA. This CDR3 comprises 18 residues. The CDR3 DNA reads as TGTGCCAGCAGCGGCCCTAGCGGGGGGGCCTATTCCTACAATGAGCAGTTCTTC. It translates to CASSGPSGGAYSYNEQFF.

The rearrangement joins TRBV20-1 to TRBJ2-5, with D tentatively TRBD1 (5 bases). Looked up from germline, CDR1 is DFQATT and CDR2 is SNEGSKA (reference sequence). The CDR3 extends over 13 amino acids. Trimming cost V 7 bases and J 3 bases, with 15 bases left between them. The CDR3 DNA follows: TGCAGTGTGTTAGGGGTAGGAGAAGAGACCCAGTACTTC. Its protein product is CSVLGVGEETQYF.

The rearrangement joins TRBV6-6 to TRBJ2-2; D gene unclear. Germline CDR1 reads MNHNY; CDR2 reads SVGAGI (reference sequence). Trimming took off 7 bases at V and 1 base at J, with 4 bases between the two ends. The CDR3 loop spans 12 amino acids. CDR3 in amino acids: CASKVNTGELFF. As DNA, the CDR3 is TGTGCCAGCAAGGTGAACACCGGGGAGCTGTTTTTT.

This clonotype was found many times. The V call is TRBV5-4, the J call TRBJ2-1; the match to TRBD2 covers 9 bases. Trimming removed 4 bases from V and 0 bases from J; junction bases left unmatched: 5. There are 16 residues in the CDR3. From germline, CDR1 is SGHNT and CDR2 YYREEE (reference sequence). The CDR3 loop reads CASSLAGLYSYNEQFF. CDR3 bases: TGTGCCAGCAGCCTAGCGGGACTTTACTCCTACAATGAGCAGTTCTTC.

The rearrangement links TRBV5-5 to TRBJ2-5, with 11 nucleotides matching TRBD1. The J segment lost 4 bases and the V segment lost 4 bases, leaving 9 bases of the junction unmatched. Germline V CDR1 and CDR2: SGHKS, YYEKEE (reference sequence). This CDR3 spans 16 amino acids. The CDR3 spells CASSITGTGGRETQYF. For the CDR3, the DNA is TGTGCCAGCAGCATTACCGGGACAGGGGGGAGAGAGACCCAGTACTTC.

The chain recombines TRBV20-1 with TRBJ1-6, with TRBD1 matching 7 bases. The CDR3 contains 13 residues. V shed 3 bases and J 10 bases; nucleotides not matched to a gene: 6. Germline-derived CDR1 and CDR2 are DFQATT and SNEGSKA (reference sequence). CDR3: CSARGQSNSPLHF. The DNA of the CDR3 is TGCAGTGCTAGGGGACAGTCGAACTCACCCCTCCACTTT.